This T cell receptor beta chain was captured by sequencing in a study of breast tumors, draining lymph nodes, adjacent tissues. On this clonotype itself: Its antigen is currently unknown. Mismatch with germline at one junction end may stem from a read error.

This CDR3 comprises 15 residues. Looked up from germline, CDR1 is SGHRS and CDR2 is YFSETQ. Study-wide results and limits: Data fit most tumor T cells coming from lymph node, expanding in tumor.

The lymph nodes were axillary draining lymph nodes from breast cancer patients. TCRdb independently ran MiXCR on the multiplex PCR reads; one entry per CDR3 protein. The data show about 110,000 distinct CDR3 sequences, 30% seen once. This sequence was found in a female donor with breast cancer. Some clones in this sample may be carry-over from other donors' samples. The chain joins TRBV5-1 to TRBJ1-6; 7 nucleotides align to TRBD1. Sequencing was done on a sample of axillary lymph node tissue. The CDR3 region has the DNA TGCGCCGGCAGCTTGGATGGACAGGAGTATTCACCCCTCCACTTT. Amino acids: CAGSLDGQEYSPLHF.